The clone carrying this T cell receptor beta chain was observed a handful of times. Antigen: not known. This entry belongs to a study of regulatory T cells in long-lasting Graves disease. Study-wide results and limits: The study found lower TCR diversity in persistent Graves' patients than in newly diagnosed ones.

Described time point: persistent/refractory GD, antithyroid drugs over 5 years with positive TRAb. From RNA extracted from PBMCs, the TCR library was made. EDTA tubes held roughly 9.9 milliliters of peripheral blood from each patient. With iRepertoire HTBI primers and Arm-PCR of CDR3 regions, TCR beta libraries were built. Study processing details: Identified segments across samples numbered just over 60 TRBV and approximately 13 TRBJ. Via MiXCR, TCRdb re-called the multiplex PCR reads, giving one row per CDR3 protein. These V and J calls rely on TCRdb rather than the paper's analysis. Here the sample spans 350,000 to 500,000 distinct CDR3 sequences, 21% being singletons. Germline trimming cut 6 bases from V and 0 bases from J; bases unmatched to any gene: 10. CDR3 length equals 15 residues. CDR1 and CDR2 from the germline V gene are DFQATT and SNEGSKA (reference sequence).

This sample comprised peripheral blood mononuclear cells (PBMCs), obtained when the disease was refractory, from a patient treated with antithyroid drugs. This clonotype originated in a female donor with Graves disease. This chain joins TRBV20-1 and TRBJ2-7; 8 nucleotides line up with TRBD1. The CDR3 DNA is TGCAGTGCATATTTGGCTGGGACAGGCTCCTACGAGCAGTACTTC. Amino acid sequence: CSAYLAGTGSYEQYF.